One sample yielded the 23 T cell receptor beta chains listed below, sequenced in a study of cytomegalovirus exposure and HLA in healthy donors. Vbeta (60) and Jbeta (13) primers were used in the PCR. Profiled with immunoSEQ multiplex PCR; TCRdb holds only in-frame clones, not every one. Among 70,000 to 95,000 clones, around three quarters were seen once, and the ten largest hold around 5%. Material: PBMCs. These receptors all stem from a man in his thirties or forties in good health and CMV-seropositive.

The sample holds a few counts of this clone. The chain links TRBV18 to TRBJ2-7; 7 nucleotides line up with TRBD2. This CDR3 has 16 amino acids. Germline V CDR1 and CDR2: KGHSH, LQKENI. The trim removed 5 bases at V and 1 base at J, leaving 11 bases unmatched. The CDR3 bases are TGTGCCAGCTCAGCGCAGCCCACTAGCGTTTCCTACGAGCAGTACTTC. The encoded protein is CASSAQPTSVSYEQYF.

The rearrangement uses TRBV11-2 and TRBJ2-2; TRBD1 agrees at 7 bases. Germline CDR1 is SGHAT and CDR2 is FQNNGV. J gave up 2 bases and V 1 base, and 4 bases lay outside the gene matches. The CDR3 has 16 amino acids. The CDR3 is CASSLGGQTNTGELFF. Written as DNA, the CDR3 is TGTGCCAGCAGCTTAGGGGGACAGACTAACACCGGGGAGCTGTTTTTT.

This chain connects TRBV6-5 to TRBJ1-1, with 9 bases that match TRBD1. This CDR3 region has 12 residues. The germline V gene has CDR1 MNHEY and CDR2 SVGAGI. V shed 4 bases and J 10 bases; nucleotides not matched to a gene: 4. In nucleotides, the CDR3 is TGTGCCAGCAGTTCCAACAGGGGGCGAGCTTTCTTT. Translating it yields CASSSNRGRAFF.

The CDR3 protein is CASSLVWNTEAFF. The CDR3 bases are TGTGCCAGCAGCTTAGTATGGAACACTGAAGCTTTCTTT. V usage is TRBV7-2 and J usage is TRBJ1-1; D unclear. V was shortened by 1 base and J by 1 base, with 4 bases between the two germline ends. In germline, CDR1 is SGHTA, CDR2 FQGNSA. The CDR3 consists of 13 residues.

This chain uses TRBV25-1 with TRBJ2-3; a possible D gene is TRBD1 (6 bases). The germline CDR1 and CDR2 sequences are MGHDK and SYGVNS. V lost 4 bases, J lost 4 bases, and 15 bases lay in between. CDR3 length: 15 amino acids. The DNA of the CDR3 is TGTGCCAGCAGTGTCCAGACTGGGGGCGCAGATACGCAGTATTTT. It codes for CASSVQTGGADTQYF.

The chain links TRBV7-6 to TRBJ1-4, with a weak D call TRBD1 (5 bases). In germline, CDR1 is SGHVS, CDR2 FNYEAQ. V was trimmed by 4 bases and J by 8 bases, leaving 8 bases between them. This CDR3 spans 12 amino acids. The CDR3 here is CASSSRQEKLFF. The CDR3, as DNA: TGTGCCAGCAGCTCCCGACAGGAAAAACTGTTTTTT.

The chain employs TRBV19 and TRBJ1-1; 9 positions agree with TRBD1. The CDR3 is made up of 17 amino acids. The V and J ends lost 6 bases and 1 base, in that order; junction bases with no gene match: 12. CDR1 and CDR2 (germline): LNHDA, SQIVND (reference sequence). The chain's CDR3 is CASSPTGTGTWNTEAFF. The CDR3 DNA follows: TGTGCCAGTAGCCCGACCGGGACAGGGACGTGGAACACTGAAGCTTTCTTT.

The table lists this clone with a count of one. This chain joins TRBV2 and TRBJ2-1; 11 bases agree with TRBD2. CDR1 SNHLY and CDR2 FYNNEI come from the germline V gene. J lost 6 bases, V lost 3 bases, and 4 bases had no gene match. This CDR3 is built from 15 residues. CDR3 sequence: CASSDVLAGGNEQFF. CDR3 in DNA: TGTGCCAGCAGTGATGTTCTAGCGGGGGGCAATGAGCAGTTCTTC.

The V gene is TRBV29-1, the J gene TRBJ1-1; D gene unclear. Deletions cut 4 bases from V and 0 bases from J, with 9 bases between. The CDR3 has 13 amino acids. Germline CDR1 and CDR2: SQVTM and ANQGSEA. The CDR3 is CSVGRELNTEAFF. CDR3 DNA sequence: TGCAGCGTTGGGAGAGAGTTGAACACTGAAGCTTTCTTT. Filled out from reference TRBV29-1 and TRBJ1-1, the complete variable domain reads SAVISQKPSRDICQRGTSLTIQCQVDSQVTMMFWYRQQPGQSLTLIATANQGSEATYESGFVIDKFPISRPNLTFSTLTVSNMSPEDSSIYLCSVGRELNTEAFFGQGTRLTVV.

This clone was seen a few times. The rearrangement links TRBV7-9 to TRBJ2-2; 12 nucleotides agree with TRBD2. The V segment lost 5 bases and the J segment 1 base; nucleotides outside the gene matches: 11. Germline CDR1 SEHNR, CDR2 FQNEAQ (reference sequence). This CDR3 is 19 amino acids long. The CDR3 region is CASSPFGLAGLWNTGELFF. CDR3 coding DNA: TGTGCCAGCAGCCCCTTTGGACTAGCGGGACTTTGGAACACCGGGGAGCTGTTTTTT. Drawing the rest from reference TRBV7-9 and TRBJ2-2, the complete variable domain is DTGVSQNPRHKITKRGQNVTFRCDPISEHNRLYWYRQTLGQGPEFLTYFQNEAQLEKSRLLSDRFSAERPKGSFSTLEIQRTEQGDSAMYLCASSPFGLAGLWNTGELFFGEGSRLTVL.

This chain uses TRBV29-1 with TRBJ2-7, with D possibly TRBD2 on 6 matching bases. Germline loops: CDR1 SQVTM, CDR2 ANQGSEA. The CDR3 is made up of 13 amino acids. The V end lost 6 bases, the J end lost 0 bases, and 12 bases lay between the germline ends. This chain's CDR3 is CSVPGVSSYEQYF. The CDR3, as DNA: TGCAGCGTCCCGGGAGTCAGCTCCTACGAGCAGTACTTC.

The DNA of the CDR3 is TGTGCCATCAGTGAGTGGGACAGGCCCTACAATGAGCAGTTCTTC. Translation gives CAISEWDRPYNEQFF. The chain is built from TRBV10-3 and TRBJ2-1; 8 nucleotides align to TRBD1. The CDR3 spans 15 residues. The V and J ends lost 1 base and 2 bases, in that order; junction bases with no gene match: 1. Germline CDR1 ENHRY, CDR2 SYGVKD.

The CDR3 DNA reads as TGCGCCAGCACCGTGACTAGCGGGACGTACGAGCAGTACTTC. It is translated as CASTVTSGTYEQYF. The V gene is TRBV4-1, the J gene TRBJ2-7; 11 nucleotides line up with TRBD2. Germline CDR1 MGHRA, CDR2 YSYEKL. V lost 7 bases, J lost 4 bases, and 6 bases stayed unmatched. The CDR3 is 14 residues long.

The chain recombines TRBV6-1 with TRBJ2-7; 8 nucleotides line up with TRBD1. Germline lookup yields CDR1 MNHNS and CDR2 SASEGT. There are 14 residues in the CDR3. J gave up 4 bases and V 6 bases, and 8 bases lay outside the gene matches. CDR3 DNA sequence: TGTGCCAGCAGCCCCGACAGGGGTGTTTACGAGCAGTACTTC. Its translation is CASSPDRGVYEQYF.

V is TRBV6-6 and J is TRBJ1-2; 7 nucleotides agree with TRBD1. V lost 8 bases and J lost 3; bases outside the gene matches: 6. Germline assignment: CDR1 MNHNY and CDR2 SVGAGI (reference sequence). CDR3 size: 13 residues. The CDR3 DNA reads as TGTGCCAGCTCCGATCAGGGGGACTATGGCTACACCTTC. Residues: CASSDQGDYGYTF.

This chain links TRBV19 with TRBJ1-4, with D perhaps matching TRBD1 (6 bases). The V end was cut by 4 bases, the J end by 7 bases, with 19 bases between. The CDR3 has 16 amino acids. The germline gives CDR1 LNHDA, CDR2 SQIVND (reference sequence). As DNA, the CDR3 is TGTGCCAGTAGTACTGCCCTGGGACGAGGGGGTGAAAAACTGTTTTTT. It specifies CASSTALGRGGEKLFF.

The V and J genes are TRBV19 and TRBJ2-2, with a weak D call TRBD1 (8 bases). There are 18 residues in the CDR3. Germline V gives CDR1 LNHDA, CDR2 SQIVND (reference sequence). The V gene lost 10 bases and the J gene lost 4 bases, with 28 bases spanning the gap. CDR3 DNA sequence: TGTGCCACCGCCGTCGGCCGGGGGGCAGGGGGCATCACCGGGGAGCTGTTTTTT. Translating it yields CATAVGRGAGGITGELFF.

This clone has just one count. The chain uses TRBV6-5 and TRBJ2-4, with 11 bases matching TRBD2. V lost 11 bases, J lost 0 bases, and 3 bases stayed unmatched. The CDR3 runs to 14 residues. Germline CDR1 is MNHEY and CDR2 is SVGAGI. For the CDR3, the DNA is TGTGCCGACGGACTAGCGGGAGCCAAAAACATTCAGTACTTC. It encodes CADGLAGAKNIQYF.

The chain uses TRBV5-1 and TRBJ2-5; D is unclear. CDR1 and CDR2 (germline): SGHRS, YFSETQ. This CDR3 spans 15 amino acids. V lost 0 bases and J 5 bases, leaving 14 bases between the germline ends. CDR3 nucleotide sequence: TGCGCCAGCAGCTTGGATTCCCTCAAGGAGGAGACCCAGTACTTC. It codes for CASSLDSLKEETQYF. The full variable domain, in which reference TRBV5-1 and TRBJ2-5 provide the parts outside the CDR3, is KAGVTQTPRYLIKTRGQQVTLSCSPISGHRSVSWYQQTPGQGLQFLFEYFSETQRNKGNFPGRFSGRQFSNSRSEMNVSTLELGDSALYLCASSLDSLKEETQYFGPGTRLLVL.

This rearrangement joins TRBV18 to TRBJ1-2; 11 bases map to TRBD1. The CDR3 sequence is 14 residues long. V dropped 4 bases and J dropped 6; count of bases not matched to a gene: 4. Germline V gene sequence: CDR1 KGHSH, CDR2 LQKENI. CDR3 sequence: CASSRDRGWHGYTF. For the CDR3, the DNA is TGTGCCAGCTCACGGGACAGGGGGTGGCATGGCTACACCTTC.

The chain carries TRBV5-1 and TRBJ1-2, with 7 bases lining up with TRBD1. Germline CDR1 and CDR2: SGHRS and YFSETQ. Unmatched junction bases numbered 10, after V lost 4 bases and J lost 7 bases. The CDR3 runs 14 residues. CDR3 sequence: CASSIATGMSGYTF. The CDR3 coding sequence is TGCGCCAGCAGCATCGCGACAGGGATGAGTGGCTACACCTTC.

The J gene is TRBJ1-1, the V gene TRBV19; D is unresolved. The CDR3 covers 12 residues. Per the germline V gene, CDR1 is LNHDA and CDR2 is SQIVND (reference sequence). Trimming removed 3 bases from V and 4 bases from J, with 6 bases in between. For the CDR3, the DNA is TGTGCCAGTAGTATGGGGAGCACTGAAGCTTTCTTT. It specifies CASSMGSTEAFF.

The chain carries TRBV28 and TRBJ2-1, with 12 bases that match TRBD2. J lost 7 bases, V lost 4 bases, and 5 bases had no gene match. The CDR3 has 15 amino acids. Germline lookup yields CDR1 MDHEN and CDR2 SYDVKM. CDR3 sequence reads: CASSSSGRAANEQFF. Written as DNA, the CDR3 is TGTGCCAGCAGTTCTAGCGGGAGGGCCGCAAATGAGCAGTTCTTC.